These 27 T cell receptor beta chains came from one sample sequenced in a study of tumor and adjacent non-tumor tissue in lung cancer. The template was RNA from unsorted bulk tissue. A modified ARM-PCR protocol with three rounds of nested PCR amplified TCRbeta. Each CDR3 protein is one row after TCRdb ran MiXCR on the multiplex PCR reads. The data hold about 93,000 distinct CDR3 sequences, with 67% observed a single time. The sequencing input was lung tumor tissue. The receptors originated from a man aged 60 to 75 with non-small cell lung cancer.

In regard to this clonotype: One end of the junction varies from germline; a read error may be responsible. The V gene is TRBV11-2, the J gene TRBJ2-5; D remains unclear. From germline, CDR1 is SGHAT and CDR2 FQNNGV. The CDR3 has 15 amino acids. The CDR3 DNA is TGTGACAGCAGCTTAGGACCCGCTGCGACTGTGACCCGTTACTTC. Its protein product is CDSSLGPAATVTRYF.

About this clonotype: Its ends do not fully match the called genes, so a read error is possible. The chain employs TRBV4-1 and TRBJ2-1, with D possibly TRBD1 on 5 matching bases. The CDR3 totals 18 residues. The germline gives CDR1 MGHRA, CDR2 YSYEKL. The CDR3 DNA is TGCGCAAGCAGCCGCCCATTCGCACAGGTGGCCTCCTACAGTGAGCAGTTCTTC. This sequence encodes CASSRPFAQVASYSEQFF.

The chain employs TRBV6-5 and TRBJ1-1; D is possibly TRBD1 (6 bases). Germline values: CDR1 MNHEY, CDR2 SVGAGI. This CDR3 is 13 amino acids long. V lost 8 bases, J lost 7 bases, and 17 bases lay in between. The CDR3 DNA is TGTGCCAGCGGGGACTGGGGGCGAAATGAAGCTTTCTTT. It specifies CASGDWGRNEAFF.

This clonotype was seen repeatedly, ten times or more. DNA of the CDR3: TGCGCCAGCAGCCAAGGGGCAGACTATGGCTACACCTTC. Translation: CASSQGADYGYTF. The chain couples TRBV4-1 to TRBJ1-2; D unresolved. Trimming removed 1 base from V and 3 bases from J, with 6 bases in between. The CDR3 totals 13 residues. Germline V gene sequence: CDR1 MGHRA, CDR2 YSYEKL.

Concerning this clonotype itself: A much more abundant neighbour one base away suggests this may be a read error. The gene calls are TRBV20-1 and TRBJ2-1; 7 bases align to TRBD2. The CDR3 runs to 15 residues. With V trimmed by 6 bases and J by 7 bases, 15 bases remained unmatched. The germline V gene encodes CDR1 DFQATT and CDR2 SNEGSKA (reference sequence). The CDR3 coding sequence is TGCAGTGCCCCTCAAGGCGGACTAGTGCAGAATGAGCAGTTCTTC. Protein sequence: CSAPQGGLVQNEQFF.

This clonotype was counted between two and nine times. The chain couples TRBV6-5 to TRBJ2-7, with D maybe TRBD2 (6 bases). Germline CDR1 and CDR2: MNHEY and SVGAGI. The CDR3 totals 14 residues. The V end lost 4 bases, the J end lost 6 bases, and 16 bases lay between the germline ends. Here the CDR3 DNA reads TGTGCCAGCAGTTGGGCGGGGACCCCCCGCGAGCAGTACTTC. Its translation is CASSWAGTPREQYF.

Comment on this clonotype: Germline and junction disagree at one end, which may indicate a read error. The chain joins TRBV6-2 or TRBV6-3 to TRBJ2-1; no definite D call. This CDR3 is built from 14 residues. Germline V gene sequence: CDR1 MNHEY, CDR2 SVGEGT. In DNA, the CDR3 is TGTGTCAGCAGGACCCAACACACCAACAATGAGCAGTTCTTC. This sequence encodes CVSRTQHTNNEQFF.

A few counts support this clonotype. A read error may explain this, as a much larger clone is one base away. This chain uses TRBV5-6 with TRBJ1-5; 7 bases map to TRBD1. The CDR3 loop spans 16 amino acids. Germline V lookup: CDR1 SGHDT, CDR2 YYEEEE. The CDR3 is CVSSPGAGGHNQPQHF. CDR3 in DNA: TGTGTCAGCAGCCCGGGGGCAGGGGGGCACAATCAGCCCCAGCATTTT.

As DNA, the CDR3 is TGTGCCAGCAGTCTGGGACAGGGCCTCTATGGCTACACCTTC. Amino acids: CASSLGQGLYGYTF. V gene TRBV12-3 or TRBV12-4 combines with J gene TRBJ1-2, with 9 bases matching TRBD1. There are 14 residues in the CDR3. Trimming removed 5 bases from V and 4 bases from J; junction bases left unmatched: 5.

Concerning this clonotype itself: A much bigger clone sits one base away, suggesting this may be a read error. The chain has TRBV7-8 and TRBJ1-1, with TRBD1 as a possible D gene (5 bases). This CDR3 contains 15 residues. The germline V gene has CDR1 SGHVS and CDR2 FQNEAQ. This CDR3 reads CAGSLLQAPNTEAFF. As DNA, the CDR3 is TGTGCCGGCAGCCTCCTACAGGCTCCGAACACTGAAGCTTTCTTT. The full variable domain, its missing parts supplied by reference TRBV7-8 and TRBJ1-1, is GAGVSQSPRYKVAKRGQDVALRCDPISGHVSLFWYQQALGQGPEFLTYFQNEAQLDKSGLPSDRFFAERPEGSVSTLKIQRTQQEDSAVYLCAGSLLQAPNTEAFFGQGTRLTVV.

Points on this clonotype: Possible read error: a much larger clone is one base away. The rearrangement joins TRBV20-1 to TRBJ1-4; D perhaps matches TRBD1 (5 bases). The CDR3 runs 14 residues. Per the germline V gene, CDR1 is DFQATT and CDR2 is SNEGSKA (reference sequence). The DNA for the CDR3 is TGCAGTGCTAGTCCCCCGGGGCTAAATGAAAAAGTGTTTTTT. It codes for CSASPPGLNEKVFF.

On this clonotype itself: A much larger clone sits a single nucleotide away, making a read error possible. The rearrangement uses TRBV6-1 and TRBJ2-2; D perhaps matches TRBD1 (6 bases). Germline loops: CDR1 MNHNS, CDR2 SASEGT. The CDR3 spans 15 residues. The ends were cut back, 6 bases at V and 0 bases at J, with 11 bases in the middle. The CDR3 reads CASRARTANTGELFF. CDR3 coding DNA: TGTGCCAGCAGGGCCAGGACAGCGAACACCGGGGAGCTGTTTTTT.

Comments on this clonotype: Likely a read error: the CDR3 ends without its conserved phenylalanine or tryptophan. The limits of the CDR3 on the DNA are not certain, so only TCRdb's listed CDR3 is given. The chain joins TRBV6-5 to TRBJ2-7; the table gives TRBD2 as D, unverified against the DNA. Termini included, the CDR3 measures 16 amino acids. Germline CDR1 is MNHEY and CDR2 is SVGAGI. The CDR3 protein is CASGKIGLAELYEQYL.

With regard to this clonotype: Mismatch with germline at one junction end may stem from a read error. This chain connects TRBV4-3 to TRBJ2-1; D remains unclear. The germline CDR1 and CDR2 sequences are LGHNA and YSLEER. This CDR3 has 13 residues. CDR3 DNA sequence: TGCGCCAGCAGCTCCTGGATAGACAATGGGCAGTTCTTC. Translation gives CASSSWIDNGQFF.

Remarks on this clonotype: Possible read error: a much larger clone is one base away. This chain uses TRBV20-1 with TRBJ1-6; TRBD1 matches at 7 bases. The V gene's germline CDR1 is DFQATT and CDR2 SNEGSKA (reference sequence). This CDR3 contains 13 residues. The V and J ends lost 6 bases and 6 bases, in that order; junction bases with no gene match: 5. CDR3 nucleotides: TGCAGTGCCGTGACAGGGAGTAATTCACCCCTCCACTTT. It specifies CSAVTGSNSPLHF.

A remark on this clonotype: A read error may be the cause here, since a much bigger clone is one base away. A read error is likely, as this CDR3 ends without the conserved phenylalanine or tryptophan. This chain connects TRBV30 to TRBJ2-5; D not resolved. The CDR3 contains 11 residues. From germline, CDR1 is GTSNPN and CDR2 SVGIG (reference sequence). V shed 2 bases and J shed 5 bases, with 6 bases lying between them. For the CDR3, the DNA is TGTGCCTGGAGTCGCGGCGAGACCCAGTACTCC. This gives the protein CAWSRGETQYS.

This clonotype has ten or more counts. The chain employs TRBV28 and TRBJ1-4; D might be TRBD1 (6 bases). Trimming removed 2 bases from V and 4 bases from J, with 8 bases in between. The CDR3 sequence is 14 residues long. CDR1 is MDHEN and CDR2 is SYDVKM in the germline V gene. CDR3 nucleotides: TGTGCCAGCAGTTTAGGAGGGGGTAATGAAAAACTGTTTTTT. The encoded protein is CASSLGGGNEKLFF.

The V gene is TRBV5-1, the J gene TRBJ2-2, with TRBD1 identical over 10 bases. CDR3 length equals 16 residues. Losses at the gene ends were 1 base for V and 6 bases for J; bases not matched to a gene: 6. The germline V gene has CDR1 SGHRS and CDR2 YFSETQ. The CDR3 nucleotides are TGCGCCAGCAGCTTGTCTGGGACAGGGGTTCCCGGGGAGCTGTTTTTT. Translated: CASSLSGTGVPGELFF.

Concerning this clonotype: One base away lies a much larger clone, so this may be a sequencing read error. V usage is TRBV20-1 and J usage is TRBJ2-3; tentatively, D is TRBD1 or TRBD2 (6 bases each). Looked up from germline, CDR1 is DFQATT and CDR2 is SNEGSKA (reference sequence). This CDR3 comprises 15 residues. The V end lost 1 base, the J end lost 2 bases, and 13 bases lay between the germline ends. The CDR3 DNA follows: TGCAGTGCTAGAGTCCCGGGGGCTGTCACAGATACGCAGTATTTT. Translation gives CSARVPGAVTDTQYF.

The chain employs TRBV20-1 and TRBJ2-3; TRBD1 aligns across 7 bases. CDR3 length equals 13 residues. From germline, CDR1 is DFQATT and CDR2 SNEGSKA (reference sequence). Trimming cost V 7 bases and J 5 bases; bases outside gene matches: 9. CDR3 DNA sequence: TGCAGTGTTGACGACAGGGACCTAGATACGCAGTATTTT. It encodes CSVDDRDLDTQYF.

In the case of this clonotype: This could be a read error, since a much larger clone is one nucleotide away. The rearrangement joins TRBV11-2 to TRBJ2-3; unclear D gene. This CDR3 has 13 residues. Germline lookup yields CDR1 SGHAT and CDR2 FQNNGV. V lost 5 bases and J 12 bases, leaving 18 bases between the germline ends. Here the CDR3 reads CASSHQTSTAQYF. CDR3 in DNA: TGTGCCAGCAGCCACCAGACCTCTACGGCTCAGTATTTT.

This chain connects TRBV7-9 to TRBJ2-7; D gene unclear. The CDR3 is 13 amino acids. Germline-derived CDR1 and CDR2 are SEHNR and FQNEAQ (reference sequence). Trimming left V 5 bases short and J 2 bases short, with 10 bases between. The CDR3 DNA sequence: TGTGCCAGCAGCCCGATAGTGACCTACGAGCAGTACTTC. It codes for CASSPIVTYEQYF. Full variable domain (rest looked up from reference TRBV7-9 and TRBJ2-7): DTGVSQNPRHKITKRGQNVTFRCDPISEHNRLYWYRQTLGQGPEFLTYFQNEAQLEKSRLLSDRFSAERPKGSFSTLEIQRTEQGDSAMYLCASSPIVTYEQYFGPGTRLTVT.

This clonotype was counted between two and nine times. One junction end does not reproduce the germline sequence, and a read error may be involved. V is TRBV11-2 and J is TRBJ2-1, with 9 positions matching TRBD1. The CDR3 spans 14 residues. Germline V gene lookup returns CDR1 SGHAT and CDR2 FQNNGV. CDR3 in amino acids: CASSTPGQGREQPF. The CDR3 coding sequence is TGTGCCAGCAGCACACCGGGACAGGGACGTGAGCAGCCCTTC.

For this clonotype: Since no conserved phenylalanine or tryptophan closes the CDR3, a read error is the likely cause. The rearrangement joins TRBV5-1 to TRBJ2-3; 8 bases map to TRBD1. This CDR3 spans 14 amino acids. Germline-derived CDR1 and CDR2 are SGHRS and YFSETQ. In nucleotides, the CDR3 is TGCGCCAGGAGCTTGGGGACAGGAACAGATACGCAGTATTAT. As protein: CARSLGTGTDTQYY.

This clonotype was observed at least ten times. J is TRBJ1-2 and V is TRBV6-5; 9 nucleotides agree with TRBD1. Per the germline V gene, CDR1 is MNHEY and CDR2 is SVGAGI. The J segment lost 4 bases and the V segment lost 6 bases, leaving 3 bases of the junction unmatched. This CDR3 has 13 amino acids. The CDR3 region is CASSRDRAYGYTF. The CDR3 coding sequence is TGTGCCAGCAGCCGGGACAGGGCCTATGGCTACACCTTC.

By proportion, this clonotype is medium-sized (0.01 to 0.1%). The rearrangement links TRBV11-2 to TRBJ2-1, with 16 bases aligning to TRBD2. The CDR3 has 18 amino acids. Germline-derived CDR1 and CDR2 are SGHAT and FQNNGV. V dropped 4 bases and J dropped 12; count of bases not matched to a gene: 15. The CDR3 is CASSSALGLAGGPMMQFF. The CDR3 nucleotides read TGTGCCAGCAGCTCCGCTTTGGGACTAGCGGGAGGGCCGATGATGCAGTTCTTC. Full variable domain (remainder filled in from reference TRBV11-2 and TRBJ2-1): EAGVAQSPRYKIIEKRQSVAFWCNPISGHATLYWYQQILGQGPKLLIQFQNNGVVDDSQLPKDRFSAERLKGVDSTLKIQPAKLEDSAVYLCASSSALGLAGGPMMQFFGPGTRLTVL.

Turning to this clonotype: Germline is not matched at one junction end, which may reflect a read error. V is TRBV6-5 and J is TRBJ2-6; TRBD1 is a possible D gene (5 bases). Germline CDR1 MNHEY, CDR2 SVGAGI. CDR3 length: 15 residues. The CDR3 sequence: CTSSLWGAGVNVLTF. CDR3 sequence (DNA): TGTACCAGCAGTTTGTGGGGCGCTGGGGTCAACGTCCTGACTTTC.